This is a list of T cell receptor beta chains from one sample in a study of T-cell memory formation after mild COVID-19. TCRdb re-analysed the 5' RACE reads in MiXCR, keeping a single row per CDR3 protein. The table lists around 300,000 distinct CDR3 sequences, more than 13% of them singletons. Input material: PBMCs or a T cell subset sorted from them (not recorded which). These receptors came from a man between 18 and 29 years old who had mild COVID-19 (a few samples of this study predate the infection). Cell type and time point are not known. Both conserved end residues are part of each CDR3. The D gene is left open where the match is weak. Only part of the rows carry a size: once, few, many, or a class if the clone is expanded.

TRBJ2-1 | many | TRBD2 | TRBV12-3/TRBV12-4 | TGTGCCAGCAGTTTTGGCGGGGGGGCGAATGAGCAGTTCTTC | CASSFGGGANEQFF
TRBJ1-1 | few | . | TRBV6-1 | TGTGCCAGCAGTGAACCCCTGGGTCCCGGGGGCACTGAAGCTTTCTTT | CASSEPLGPGGTEAFF
TRBJ1-6 | few | . | TRBV6-5 | TGTGCCAGCAGTCCCCCGGCGAACTATAATTCACCCCTCCACTTT | CASSPPANYNSPLHF
TRBJ2-7 | . | . | TRBV12-3/TRBV12-4 | TGTGCCAGCAGCTATGACAGGCCGCTGTACGAGCAGTACTTC | CASSYDRPLYEQYF
TRBJ1-2 | . | TRBD1 | TRBV18 | TGTGCCAGCTCACCCCCCCCGGGACAGGGATATGGCTACACCTTC | CASSPPPGQGYGYTF
TRBJ2-6 | many | . | TRBV5-1 | TGCGCCAGCAGCTTGGGAGGCGGTGGGGCCAACGTCCTGACTTTC | CASSLGGGGANVLTF
TRBJ1-1 | few | . | TRBV6-1 | TGTGCCAGCAGTGAAGCGTCCGGGGGAGGTGAAGCTTTCTTT | CASSEASGGGEAFF
TRBJ2-5 | . | . | TRBV7-2 | TGTGCCAGCAGCCCTAGCAGGGGATACCAAGAGACCCAGTACTTC | CASSPSRGYQETQYF
TRBJ2-1 | . | TRBD2 | TRBV6-5 | TGTGCCAGCAGCAGGACTAGCGGGAGTAATGAGCAGTTCTTC | CASSRTSGSNEQFF
TRBJ2-3 | once | TRBD2 | TRBV5-1 | TGCGCCAGCAGCCCCAGGGAGCGGGGGGCGGCAGATACGCAGTATTTT | CASSPRERGAADTQYF
TRBJ2-3 | few | . | TRBV12-3/TRBV12-4 | TGTGCCAGCAGTTCGAAGCAAGACCGACTAGGAGATACGCAGTATTTT | CASSSKQDRLGDTQYF
TRBJ2-1 | . | . | TRBV4-3 | TGCGCCAGCAGCCAAGAGTCGTGGGGACTGCAGTTCTTC | CASSQESWGLQFF
TRBJ1-6 | . | . | TRBV7-9 | TGTGCCAGCAGCTCACAGGGCGTTGATTCACCCCTCCACTTT | CASSSQGVDSPLHF
TRBJ1-1 | . | . | TRBV18 | TGTGCCAGCTCACCGGCGGGGAGGGGGACTGAAGCTTTCTTT | CASSPAGRGTEAFF
TRBJ1-2 | . | TRBD1 | TRBV7-3 | TGTGCCAGCAGCTTAAGTAGTACAGGGGGCGCTTCTGGCTACACCTTC | CASSLSSTGGASGYTF
TRBJ1-1 | . | . | TRBV20-1 | TGCAGTGCTACCGGGACACCAAAGCATGAAGCTTTCTTT | CSATGTPKHEAFF
TRBJ2-1 | few | TRBD1 | TRBV5-1 | TGCGCCAGCAGCTTGGCACAGGGGAAGCCGAATGAGCAGTTCTTC | CASSLAQGKPNEQFF
TRBJ2-7 | . | . | TRBV4-1 | TGCGCCAGCAGCCCGAAGGGCTCCGGGACACCCCTCGAGCAGTACTTC | CASSPKGSGTPLEQYF
TRBJ2-5 | few | TRBD2 | TRBV11-2 | TGTGCCAGCAGCTTGACTAGCGATATGGAGACCCAGTACTTC | CASSLTSDMETQYF
TRBJ2-3 | . | . | TRBV7-8 | TGTGCCAGCAGCGAGAGAGGGGGGGCAGATACGCAGTATTTT | CASSERGGADTQYF
TRBJ1-2 | few | . | TRBV20-1 | TGCAGTGCACCCGGGACCCCTTCTAACTATGGCTACACCTTC | CSAPGTPSNYGYTF
TRBJ2-2 | many | . | TRBV7-2 | TGTGCCAGCAGCCCTCAGAACACCGGGGAGCTGTTTTTT | CASSPQNTGELFF
TRBJ2-7 | . | . | TRBV5-6 | TGTGCCAGCAGCTTACAGGGTCTTGGTTATGACGAGCAGTACTTC | CASSLQGLGYDEQYF
TRBJ1-3 | . | TRBD1 | TRBV12-3/TRBV12-4 | TGTGCCAGCAGCACCGGGACAGGGTTCGGAAACACCATATATTTT | CASSTGTGFGNTIYF
TRBJ1-6 | . | . | TRBV5-1 | TGCGCCAGCAGGAGTGGGGGACCGGACATGAATTCACCCCTCCACTTT | CASRSGGPDMNSPLHF
TRBJ1-6 | few | . | TRBV3-1 | TGTGCCAGCAGCCAACAGGGTCTACCCCTCCACTTT | CASSQQGLPLHF
TRBJ2-1 | few | . | TRBV7-2 | TGTGCCAGCAGCTTAGAGGGGCTAGTTCCCTACAATGAGCAGTTCTTC | CASSLEGLVPYNEQFF
TRBJ2-5 | . | TRBD1 | TRBV6-2/TRBV6-3 | TGTGCCAGCTCGACCGGGACAGGGACTATTGAGACCCAGTACTTC | CASSTGTGTIETQYF
TRBJ1-5 | . | . | TRBV18 | TGTGCCAGCTCACCACAGGTGAATCAGCCCCAGCATTTT | CASSPQVNQPQHF
TRBJ2-3 | . | TRBD2 | TRBV7-9 | TGTGCCAGCAGCTTCGGGGGGGCCCGCTCAGATACGCAGTATTTT | CASSFGGARSDTQYF
TRBJ1-4 | . | . | TRBV6-6 | TGTGCCAGCAGTCCCCGGGCCGAAAAACTGTTTTTT | CASSPRAEKLFF
TRBJ1-1 | few | . | TRBV6-5 | TGTGCCAGCAGTTACTCGTTCTGGGGCTCTAACACTGAAGCTTTCTTT | CASSYSFWGSNTEAFF
TRBJ2-1 | . | TRBD2 | TRBV10-3 | TGTGCCATCAGAGCCGGGCTAGCGGGGGAGCAGTTCTTC | CAIRAGLAGEQFF
TRBJ2-5 | . | . | TRBV12-5 | TGTGCTAGTGGTTTTACAGCGGTTTCCACAGAGACCCAGTACTTC | CASGFTAVSTETQYF
TRBJ2-7 | few | . | TRBV6-6 | TGTGCCAGCAGTTACACCGCGGAGCAGTACTTC | CASSYTAEQYF
TRBJ1-2 | . | . | TRBV19 | TGTGCCAGTAGTTATACAGGTCCTTCTAACTATGGCTACACCTTC | CASSYTGPSNYGYTF
TRBJ1-2 | few | TRBD1 | TRBV6-5 | TGTGCCAGCAGGCAACAGGGGGCGGAGGGCTACACCTTC | CASRQQGAEGYTF
TRBJ2-5 | many | TRBD1 | TRBV5-1 | TGCGCCAGCAGCTCGATCCAGGACAGGGGGCAGTTTCAAGAGACCCAGTACTTC | CASSSIQDRGQFQETQYF
TRBJ1-5 | . | . | TRBV6-5 | TGTGCCAGCAGCCAGCCAGGGGCCGGGAATCAGCCCCAGCATTTT | CASSQPGAGNQPQHF
TRBJ2-3 | few | TRBD2 | TRBV7-2 | TGTGCCAGCAGCTTCGGGACTAGCGGGGGTACCGGTGGCACAGATACGCAGTATTTT | CASSFGTSGGTGGTDTQYF
TRBJ1-5 | . | . | TRBV12-5 | TGTGCTAGTGGTTTGTTCGACAGATTCAATCAGCCCCAGCATTTT | CASGLFDRFNQPQHF
TRBJ2-2 | . | TRBD2 | TRBV7-2 | TGTGCCAGCACCCCCGGGGGAGCGGGGTACACCGGGGAGCTGTTTTTT | CASTPGGAGYTGELFF
TRBJ2-3 | . | . | TRBV14 | TGTGCCAGCAGCCAAGATGACAGTCCTAGCACAGATACGCAGTATTTT | CASSQDDSPSTDTQYF
TRBJ1-2 | few | TRBD1 | TRBV20-1 | TGCAGTGCTAGAGAAACCGTGGTTGGGGACAGCCTGGATTTCTGCACCTTC | CSARETVVGDSLDFCTF
TRBJ1-5 | . | TRBD1 | TRBV7-2 | TGTGCCAGCAGCCTCCGACAGGGCGATCAGCCCCAGCATTTT | CASSLRQGDQPQHF
TRBJ1-5 | many | TRBD1 | TRBV20-1 | TGCAGTGCTCCTGGACAGGGGTGGGCCTATAGCAATCAGCCCCAGCATTTT | CSAPGQGWAYSNQPQHF
TRBJ1-4 | . | . | TRBV4-3 | TGCGCCAGCAGCCAAGACAGCGATAATGAAAAACTGTTTTTT | CASSQDSDNEKLFF
TRBJ2-5 | many | . | TRBV7-6 | TGTGCCAGCAGCTTAGTTAAAGGCCAAGAGACCCAGTACTTC | CASSLVKGQETQYF
TRBJ1-2 | . | TRBD1 | TRBV4-2 | TGTGCCAGCAGCCCACCCTTGGGACAGGCTCTATATGGCTACACCTTC | CASSPPLGQALYGYTF
TRBJ2-5 | . | . | TRBV7-9 | TGTGCCAGCAGCTTCCAGGGGTCGGAGACCCAGTACTTC | CASSFQGSETQYF
TRBJ1-1 | . | . | TRBV11-2 | TGTGCCAGCAGCTTAGATCTAAGTGCTGAAGCTTTCTTT | CASSLDLSAEAFF
TRBJ2-7 | few | . | TRBV7-2 | TGTGCCAGCAGCTTCCGTCTGAGCTCCTACGAGCAGTACTTC | CASSFRLSSYEQYF
TRBJ2-2 | . | TRBD2 | TRBV12-3/TRBV12-4 | TGTGCCAGCAGCACGTCGGGGGGGATGCCCGGGGAGCTGTTTTTT | CASSTSGGMPGELFF
TRBJ2-7 | few | TRBD1 | TRBV4-1 | TGCGCCAGCAGCCGTAGACAGGGAGAGCACGAGCAGTACTTC | CASSRRQGEHEQYF
TRBJ2-5 | once | TRBD2 | TRBV7-9 | TGTGCCACCAGAGCGGGGGGGCCGGAGACCCAGTACTTC | CATRAGGPETQYF